A single sample gave rise to the 8 T cell receptor beta chains below, sequenced in a study of blood T cell repertoires in COVID-19. Clones were sequenced by immunoSEQ multiplex PCR, and TCRdb holds only the in-frame ones, with some missing. The data show about 270,000 clones, with approximately 84% seen just once and roughly 1.5% held by the top ten. Material: peripheral blood. All receptors come from a human donor with COVID-19, enrolled during active disease. The donor label of this sample is uncertain.

This sequence joins TRBV11-1 and TRBJ2-7; 8 positions match TRBD1. V was clipped by 1 base and J by 0 bases; unmatched bases: 5. This CDR3 has 16 amino acids. From germline, CDR1 is SGHAT and CDR2 FQDESV (reference sequence). For the CDR3, the DNA is TGTGCCAGCAGCTTAGAGAGCCAGGGGGCCTCCTACGAGCAGTACTTC. Its protein is CASSLESQGASYEQYF.

V and J are TRBV5-1 and TRBJ1-1; a weak D match, TRBD1 (5 bases). The germline gives CDR1 SGHRS, CDR2 YFSETQ. The CDR3 totals 16 residues. V was cut by 0 bases and J by 4 bases, with 16 bases left in between. CDR3 protein: CASSLDGAAGGTEAFF. DNA for the CDR3: TGCGCCAGCAGCTTGGACGGGGCGGCGGGAGGCACTGAAGCTTTCTTT.

The chain employs TRBV7-9 and TRBJ1-2; 10 bases are a match to TRBD1. Losses at the gene ends were 7 bases for V and 8 bases for J; bases not matched to a gene: 10. The CDR3 sequence is 14 residues long. Germline V gives CDR1 SEHNR, CDR2 FQNEAQ (reference sequence). For the CDR3, the DNA is TGTGCCAGCACCCAAAGACAGGGGGCCGGGGGCTACACCTTC. Protein product: CASTQRQGAGGYTF.

This chain uses TRBV19 with TRBJ1-1; D remains unclear. V was cut by 1 base and J by 10 bases, with 13 bases left in between. This CDR3 is 13 amino acids long. Germline CDR1 reads LNHDA; CDR2 reads SQIVND (reference sequence). CDR3 protein: CASSIAQGEGAFF. For the CDR3, the DNA is TGTGCCAGTAGTATAGCGCAAGGAGAAGGAGCTTTCTTT.

This chain joins TRBV28 and TRBJ1-6; possible D gene TRBD1, 5 bases. The CDR3 has 14 amino acids. Germline CDR1 and CDR2: MDHEN and SYDVKM. Between the trimmed V and J ends, which lost 6 bases and 6 bases, there was a span of 12 bases. The CDR3 DNA follows: TGTGCCAGCAGAGCACCCAGGGCTAATTCACCCCTCCACTTT. This sequence encodes CASRAPRANSPLHF.

This chain links TRBV5-6 with TRBJ2-1; TRBD2 matches 7 bases. J was trimmed by 4 bases and V by 1 base; bases with no gene match: 2. The CDR3 runs to 14 residues. Germline V gene lookup returns CDR1 SGHDT and CDR2 YYEEEE. CDR3 sequence: CASSLNSGYNEQFF. The CDR3 DNA reads TGTGCCAGCAGCTTGAATAGCGGGTACAATGAGCAGTTCTTC.

This sequence joins TRBV6-6 and TRBJ1-2; D gene uncertain. The germline CDR1 and CDR2 sequences are MNHNY and SVGAGI (reference sequence). The CDR3 sequence is 12 residues long. V was trimmed by 8 bases and J by 6 bases, leaving 13 bases between them. CDR3 residues: CASSRVRDGYTF. Here the CDR3 DNA reads TGTGCCAGCTCACGGGTGCGGGATGGCTACACCTTC.

This clone was detected a few times. The rearrangement links TRBV9 to TRBJ2-7, with 9 bases identical to TRBD2. V dropped 4 bases and J dropped 5; count of bases not matched to a gene: 10. This CDR3 comprises 15 residues. Germline loops: CDR1 SGDLS, CDR2 YYNGEE. In DNA form, the CDR3 reads TGTGCCAGCAGCACCCGCGGGGGCGGGAGGGACGAGCAGTACTTC. It codes for CASSTRGGGRDEQYF.